The clone carrying this T cell receptor beta chain was counted many times. Its antigen is not known. Amplification targeted TCR beta CDR3 regions from RNA transcripts. An initial round of RT-PCR targeting the TCR CDR3 relied on the HTBI primer set. TCRdb reprocessed the multiplex PCR reads with MiXCR, giving one entry per CDR3 protein. Of approximately 620,000 distinct CDR3 sequences in the sample, about a sixth are singletons; the top ten hold around 3.5%. This specimen comes from a study of T cells in Graves' hyperthyroidism and ophthalmopathy. Findings and caveats of the study: Blood samples included most of the expanded thyroid clonotypes exceeding 0.001. Model output signaled ophthalmopathy a median 6.5 months ahead of onset.

Not enrolled were patients with uncontrolled infection, other autoimmune disease, pregnancy or lactation. Source material for PBMCs was 9 to 10 ml fresh peripheral blood. Per germline, CDR1 SGHAT and CDR2 FQNNGV. The CDR3 extends over 16 amino acids. Trimming stripped 5 bases from V and 2 bases from J, with 19 bases between. The source of this sequence is a woman between 35 and 50 years old with Graves' ophthalmopathy. The chain combines TRBV11-2 with TRBJ2-7, with D possibly TRBD2 on 6 matching bases. Sequenced input: blood. CDR3 DNA sequence: TGTGCCAGCAGCAGAACTCGTGGGGGGTCGACCTACGAGCAGTACTTC. Translation gives CASSRTRGGSTYEQYF.